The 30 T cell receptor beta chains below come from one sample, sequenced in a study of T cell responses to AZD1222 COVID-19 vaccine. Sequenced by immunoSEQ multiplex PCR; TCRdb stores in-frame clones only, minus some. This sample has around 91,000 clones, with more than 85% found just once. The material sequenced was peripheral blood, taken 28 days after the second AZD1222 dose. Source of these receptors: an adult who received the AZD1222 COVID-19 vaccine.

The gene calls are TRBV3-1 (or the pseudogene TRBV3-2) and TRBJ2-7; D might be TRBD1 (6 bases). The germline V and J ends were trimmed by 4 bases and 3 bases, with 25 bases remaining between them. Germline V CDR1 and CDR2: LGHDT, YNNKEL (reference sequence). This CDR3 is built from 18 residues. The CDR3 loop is CASSLNRDSKTDNYEQYF. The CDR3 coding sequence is TGTGCCAGCAGCCTCAACAGGGATTCGAAGACGGACAACTACGAGCAGTACTTC.

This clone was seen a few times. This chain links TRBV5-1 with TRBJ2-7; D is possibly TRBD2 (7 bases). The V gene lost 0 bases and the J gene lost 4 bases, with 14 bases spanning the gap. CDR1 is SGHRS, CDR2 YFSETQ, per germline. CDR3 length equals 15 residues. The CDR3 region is CASSLEGGGIYEQYF. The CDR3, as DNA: TGCGCCAGCAGCTTGGAGGGCGGGGGCATATACGAGCAGTACTTC.

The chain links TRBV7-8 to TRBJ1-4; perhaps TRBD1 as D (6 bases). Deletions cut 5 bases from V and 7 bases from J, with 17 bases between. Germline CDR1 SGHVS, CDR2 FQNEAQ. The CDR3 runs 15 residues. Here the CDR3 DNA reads TGTGCCAGCAGCCCAGTCGGGGGCGGGAGTGAAAAACTGTTTTTT. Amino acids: CASSPVGGGSEKLFF. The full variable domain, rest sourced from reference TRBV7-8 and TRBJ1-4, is GAGVSQSPRYKVAKRGQDVALRCDPISGHVSLFWYQQALGQGPEFLTYFQNEAQLDKSGLPSDRFFAERPEGSVSTLKIQRTQQEDSAVYLCASSPVGGGSEKLFFGSGTQLSVL.

The chain's CDR3 is CASSSEDGSNEQFF. The CDR3 coding sequence is TGTGCCAGCAGTTCCGAGGACGGGAGCAATGAGCAGTTCTTC. The chain couples TRBV6-2 or TRBV6-3 to TRBJ2-1; tentative D call: TRBD2 (6 bases). CDR3 size: 14 residues. Germline lookup yields CDR1 MNHEY and CDR2 SVGEGT. V was pared by 4 bases and J by 6 bases, with 13 bases between.

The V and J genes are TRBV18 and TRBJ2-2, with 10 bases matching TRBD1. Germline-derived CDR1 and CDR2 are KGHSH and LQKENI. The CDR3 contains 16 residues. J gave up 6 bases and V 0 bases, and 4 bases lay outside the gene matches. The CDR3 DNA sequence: TGTGCCAGCTCACCACCGGGACAGGGGATGGCCGGGGAGCTGTTTTTT. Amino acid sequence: CASSPPGQGMAGELFF.

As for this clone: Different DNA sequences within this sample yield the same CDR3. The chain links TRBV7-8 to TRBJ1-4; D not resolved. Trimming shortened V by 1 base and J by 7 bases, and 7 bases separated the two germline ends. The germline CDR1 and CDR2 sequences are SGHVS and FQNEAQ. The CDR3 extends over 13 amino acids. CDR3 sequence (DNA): TGTGCCAGCAGCTTAGGGGGAGGTGAAAAACTGTTTTTT. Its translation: CASSLGGGEKLFF.

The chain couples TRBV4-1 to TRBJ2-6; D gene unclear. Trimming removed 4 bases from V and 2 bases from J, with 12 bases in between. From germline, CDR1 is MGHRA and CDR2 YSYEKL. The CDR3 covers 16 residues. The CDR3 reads CASSPIPGPGANVLTF. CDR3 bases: TGCGCCAGCAGCCCAATTCCGGGTCCTGGGGCCAACGTCCTGACTTTC.

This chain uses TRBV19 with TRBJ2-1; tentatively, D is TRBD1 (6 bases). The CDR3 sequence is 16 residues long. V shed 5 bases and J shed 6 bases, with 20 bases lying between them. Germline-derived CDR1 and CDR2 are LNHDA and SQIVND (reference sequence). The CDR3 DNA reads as TGTGCCAGTAGTTTCATCCCAGGGGCCGCCCGCAATGAGCAGTTCTTC. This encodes CASSFIPGAARNEQFF.

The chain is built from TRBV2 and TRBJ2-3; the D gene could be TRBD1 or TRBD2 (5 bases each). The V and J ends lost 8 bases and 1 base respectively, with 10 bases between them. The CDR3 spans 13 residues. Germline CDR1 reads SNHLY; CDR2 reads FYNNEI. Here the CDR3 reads CASRRGGTDTQYF. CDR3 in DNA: TGTGCCAGCCGAAGAGGGGGCACAGATACGCAGTATTTT.

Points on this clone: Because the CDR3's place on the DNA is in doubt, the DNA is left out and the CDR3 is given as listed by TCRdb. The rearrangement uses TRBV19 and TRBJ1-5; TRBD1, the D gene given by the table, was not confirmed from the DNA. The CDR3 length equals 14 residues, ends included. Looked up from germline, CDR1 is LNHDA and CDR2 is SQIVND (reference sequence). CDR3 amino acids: CASSILASNQPQHF.

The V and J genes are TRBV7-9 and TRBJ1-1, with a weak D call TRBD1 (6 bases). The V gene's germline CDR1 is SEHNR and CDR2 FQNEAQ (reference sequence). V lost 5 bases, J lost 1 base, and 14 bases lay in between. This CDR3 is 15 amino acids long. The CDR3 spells CASSPYGQRNTEAFF. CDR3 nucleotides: TGTGCCAGCAGCCCATACGGACAGAGGAACACTGAAGCTTTCTTT.

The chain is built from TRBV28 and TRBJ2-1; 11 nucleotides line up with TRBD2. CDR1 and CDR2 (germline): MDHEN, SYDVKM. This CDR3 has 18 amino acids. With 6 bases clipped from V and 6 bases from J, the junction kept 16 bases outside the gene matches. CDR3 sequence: CASSLPGLAGGVGNEQFF. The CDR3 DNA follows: TGTGCCAGCAGCCTTCCGGGGTTAGCGGGAGGGGTGGGCAATGAGCAGTTCTTC.

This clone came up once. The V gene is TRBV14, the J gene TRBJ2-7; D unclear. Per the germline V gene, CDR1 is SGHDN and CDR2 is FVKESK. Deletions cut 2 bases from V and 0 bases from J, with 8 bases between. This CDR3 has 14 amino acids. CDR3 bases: TGTGCCAGCAGCCAAAACCCAGGCTCCTACGAGCAGTACTTC. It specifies CASSQNPGSYEQYF.

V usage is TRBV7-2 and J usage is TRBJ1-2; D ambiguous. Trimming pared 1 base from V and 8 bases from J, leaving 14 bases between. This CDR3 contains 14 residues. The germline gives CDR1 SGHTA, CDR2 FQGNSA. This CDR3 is CASSLEVTPGGYTF. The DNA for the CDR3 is TGTGCCAGCAGCTTAGAGGTCACCCCGGGGGGCTACACCTTC.

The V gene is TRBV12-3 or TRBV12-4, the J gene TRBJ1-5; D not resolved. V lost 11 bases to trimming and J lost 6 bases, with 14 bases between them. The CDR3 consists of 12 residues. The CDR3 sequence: CAVGRPTQPQHF. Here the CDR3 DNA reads TGTGCCGTAGGACGCCCGACTCAGCCCCAGCATTTT.

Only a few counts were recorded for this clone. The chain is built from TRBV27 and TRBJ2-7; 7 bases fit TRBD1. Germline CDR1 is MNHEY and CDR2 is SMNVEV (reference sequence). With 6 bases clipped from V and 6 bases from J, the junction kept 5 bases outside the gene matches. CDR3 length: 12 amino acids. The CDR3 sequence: CASSKKGAEQYF. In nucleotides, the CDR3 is TGTGCCAGCAGCAAAAAGGGGGCCGAGCAGTACTTC.

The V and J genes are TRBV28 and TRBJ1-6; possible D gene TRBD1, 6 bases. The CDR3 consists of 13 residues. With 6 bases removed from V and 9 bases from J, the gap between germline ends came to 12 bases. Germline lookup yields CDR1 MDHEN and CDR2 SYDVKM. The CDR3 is CASRQGYVSPLHF. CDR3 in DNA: TGTGCCAGCAGACAGGGATATGTTTCACCCCTCCACTTT.

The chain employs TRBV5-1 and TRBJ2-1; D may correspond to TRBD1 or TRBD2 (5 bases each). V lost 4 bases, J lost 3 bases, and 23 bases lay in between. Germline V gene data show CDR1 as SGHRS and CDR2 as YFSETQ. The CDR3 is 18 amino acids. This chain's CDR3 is CASSRPKPLGEGYNEQFF. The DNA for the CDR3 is TGCGCCAGCAGCCGACCGAAGCCCCTGGGGGAAGGCTACAATGAGCAGTTCTTC.

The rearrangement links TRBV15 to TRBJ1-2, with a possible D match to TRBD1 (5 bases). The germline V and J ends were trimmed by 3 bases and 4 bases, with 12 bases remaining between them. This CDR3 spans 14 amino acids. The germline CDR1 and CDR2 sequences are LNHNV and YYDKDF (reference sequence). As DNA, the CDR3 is TGTGCCACCAGCAGGAAAGGACAACCCTATGGCTACACCTTC. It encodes CATSRKGQPYGYTF. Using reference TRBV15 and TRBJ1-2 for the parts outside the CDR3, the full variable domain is DAMVIQNPRYQVTQFGKPVTLSCSQTLNHNVMYWYQQKSSQAPKLLFHYYDKDFNNEADTPDNFQSRRPNTSFCFLDIRSPGLGDTAMYLCATSRKGQPYGYTFGSGTRLTVV.

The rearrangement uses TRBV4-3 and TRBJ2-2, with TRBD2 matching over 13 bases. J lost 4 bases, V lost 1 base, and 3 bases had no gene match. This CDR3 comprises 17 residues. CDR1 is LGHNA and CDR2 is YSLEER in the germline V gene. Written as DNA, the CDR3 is TGCGCCAGCAGCCAAGGGACTAGCGGGAGACGCACCGGGGAGCTGTTTTTT. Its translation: CASSQGTSGRRTGELFF.

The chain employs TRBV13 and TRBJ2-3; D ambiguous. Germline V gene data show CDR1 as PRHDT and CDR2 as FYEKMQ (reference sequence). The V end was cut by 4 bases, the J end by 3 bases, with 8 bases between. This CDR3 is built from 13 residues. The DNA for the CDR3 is TGTGCCAGCAGCTCCGCCCGGACAGATACGCAGTATTTT. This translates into CASSSARTDTQYF.

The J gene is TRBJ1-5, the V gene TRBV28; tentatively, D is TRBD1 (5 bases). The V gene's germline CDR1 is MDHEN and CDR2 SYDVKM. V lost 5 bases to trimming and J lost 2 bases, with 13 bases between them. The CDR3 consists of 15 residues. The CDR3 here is CASSPADRRNQPQHF. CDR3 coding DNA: TGTGCCAGCAGTCCAGCAGACAGACGCAATCAGCCCCAGCATTTT.

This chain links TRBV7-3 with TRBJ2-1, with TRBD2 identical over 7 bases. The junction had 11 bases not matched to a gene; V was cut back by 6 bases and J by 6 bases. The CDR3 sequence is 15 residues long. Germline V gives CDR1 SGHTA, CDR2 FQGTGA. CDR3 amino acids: CASSRPGTNFNEQFF. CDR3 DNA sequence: TGTGCCAGCAGTAGACCCGGGACTAACTTCAATGAGCAGTTCTTC.

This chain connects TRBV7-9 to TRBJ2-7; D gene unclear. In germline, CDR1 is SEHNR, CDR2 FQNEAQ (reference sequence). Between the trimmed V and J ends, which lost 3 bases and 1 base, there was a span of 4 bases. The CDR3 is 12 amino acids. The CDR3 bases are TGTGCCAGCAGCTTGTGGTCCTACGAGCAGTACTTC. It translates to CASSLWSYEQYF.

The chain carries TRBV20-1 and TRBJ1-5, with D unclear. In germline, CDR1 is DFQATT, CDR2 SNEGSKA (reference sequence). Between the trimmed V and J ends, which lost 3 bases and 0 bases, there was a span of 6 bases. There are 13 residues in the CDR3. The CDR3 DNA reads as TGCAGTGCTAGTGGGGATAGCAATCAGCCCCAGCATTTT. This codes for CSASGDSNQPQHF.

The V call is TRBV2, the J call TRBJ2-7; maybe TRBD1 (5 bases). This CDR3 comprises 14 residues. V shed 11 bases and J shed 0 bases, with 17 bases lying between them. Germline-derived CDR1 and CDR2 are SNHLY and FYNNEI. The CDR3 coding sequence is TGTGCCGGAAAAGGGGAATATAGCTCCTACGAGCAGTACTTC. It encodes CAGKGEYSSYEQYF.

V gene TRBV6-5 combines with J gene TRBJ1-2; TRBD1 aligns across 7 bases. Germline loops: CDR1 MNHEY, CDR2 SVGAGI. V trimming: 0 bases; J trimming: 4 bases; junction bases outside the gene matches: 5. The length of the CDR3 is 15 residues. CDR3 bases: TGTGCCAGCAGTTACTCGAGTCAGGGGGTCTATGGCTACACCTTC. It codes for CASSYSSQGVYGYTF.

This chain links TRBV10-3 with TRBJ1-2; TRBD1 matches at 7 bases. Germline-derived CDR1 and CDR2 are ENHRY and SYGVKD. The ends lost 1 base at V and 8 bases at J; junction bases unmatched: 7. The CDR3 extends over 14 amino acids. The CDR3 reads CAISEFRDSRGYTF. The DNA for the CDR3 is TGTGCCATCAGTGAGTTCCGGGACAGTAGGGGCTACACCTTC.

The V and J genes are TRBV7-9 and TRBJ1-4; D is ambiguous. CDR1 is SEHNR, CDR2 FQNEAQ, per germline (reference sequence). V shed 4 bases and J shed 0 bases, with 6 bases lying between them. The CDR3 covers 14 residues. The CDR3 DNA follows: TGTGCCAGCAGCTCCTACTCAACTAATGAAAAACTGTTTTTT. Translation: CASSSYSTNEKLFF.

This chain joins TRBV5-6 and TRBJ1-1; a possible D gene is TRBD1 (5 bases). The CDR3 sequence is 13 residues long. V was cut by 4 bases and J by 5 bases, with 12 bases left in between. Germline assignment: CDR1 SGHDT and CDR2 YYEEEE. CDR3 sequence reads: CASSHGGVTEAFF. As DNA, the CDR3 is TGTGCCAGCAGCCACGGGGGGGTGACTGAAGCTTTCTTT.